Presented here are 2 T cell receptor beta chains from one specimen sequenced in a study of blood T cells in healthy people across ages. The authors ran a second PCR of 7 to 11 cycles using a sample-barcoded 5' primer and a J-beta primer mix. TCRdb re-analysed the 5' RACE reads in MiXCR, keeping a single row per CDR3 protein. Among around 1.5 million distinct CDR3 sequences, around 42% were seen once, and the ten largest hold around 8%. The sample was blood. These receptors all stem from a woman between 18 and 29 years old in good health.

The chain combines TRBV5-6 with TRBJ1-2; D is unclear. With 3 bases removed from V and 4 bases from J, the gap between germline ends came to 13 bases. In germline, CDR1 is SGHDT, CDR2 YYEEEE. The CDR3 runs to 14 residues. This CDR3 reads CASSWSATAYGYTF. The CDR3 DNA reads as TGTGCCAGCAGCTGGTCGGCCACAGCCTATGGCTACACCTTC.

The genes are TRBV5-1 and TRBJ1-2; D is unresolved. This CDR3 region has 12 residues. Germline V CDR1 and CDR2: SGHRS, YFSETQ. V lost 7 bases and J 8 bases, leaving 15 bases between the germline ends. The DNA of the CDR3 is TGCGCCAGCGTTGGGGAAGGCGAGGGCTACACCTTC. It is translated as CASVGEGEGYTF.